Following are 27 T cell receptor beta chains from one sample sequenced in a study of blood T cell repertoires in COVID-19. Using immunoSEQ multiplex PCR, the repertoire was profiled, and TCRdb retains in-frame clones only, with some absent. The data show around 180,000 clones, roughly nine tenths seen once. Sequencing was carried out using PBMCs or T cells enriched from blood (not recorded which). The receptors were sampled from a woman aged 35 to 49 with acute COVID-19.

The V and J genes are TRBV7-2 and TRBJ2-2, with 7 bases aligning to TRBD2. Germline V gene data show CDR1 as SGHTA and CDR2 as FQGNSA. This CDR3 is 15 amino acids long. The V and J ends lost 3 bases and 6 bases, in that order; junction bases with no gene match: 7. The CDR3 sequence: CASSLGGGPSGELFF. The CDR3 nucleotides read TGTGCCAGCAGCTTGGGGGGAGGGCCCTCCGGGGAGCTGTTTTTT.

The chain uses TRBV4-1 and TRBJ2-1; D is undetermined. Trimming left V 1 base short and J 0 bases short, with 13 bases between. CDR3 size: 17 residues. CDR1 and CDR2 from the germline V gene are MGHRA and YSYEKL. The CDR3 spells CASSQGGGRLSYNEQFF. CDR3 bases: TGCGCCAGCAGCCAAGGCGGCGGTCGACTCTCCTACAATGAGCAGTTCTTC.

The V call is TRBV7-2, the J call TRBJ1-2; TRBD1 matches 8 bases. V gave up 0 bases and J gave up 7 bases; unmatched junction bases: 4. The CDR3 spans 14 residues. From germline, CDR1 is SGHTA and CDR2 FQGNSA. The CDR3 nucleotides read TGTGCCAGCAGCTTAGCGCCAGGGGGCGGTGGCTACACCTTC. It encodes CASSLAPGGGGYTF.

This clone was counted once. The CDR3 protein is CASSRLGGETDTQYF. In DNA, the CDR3 is TGCGCCAGCAGCCGTCTGGGGGGAGAAACAGATACGCAGTATTTT. The chain couples TRBV4-1 to TRBJ2-3; D possibly corresponds to TRBD2 (6 bases). The V end was cut by 4 bases, the J end by 3 bases, with 14 bases between. This CDR3 is 15 amino acids long. Germline CDR1 reads MGHRA; CDR2 reads YSYEKL.

CDR3 DNA sequence: TGTGCCAGCAGTTTCACAGGGAAACAGCCCCAGCATTTT. It is translated as CASSFTGKQPQHF. V usage is TRBV5-6 and J usage is TRBJ1-5; TRBD1 is a possible D gene (6 bases). Germline V gives CDR1 SGHDT, CDR2 YYEEEE. Trimming cost V 5 bases and J 7 bases, with 13 bases left between them. The CDR3 consists of 13 residues.

The chain uses TRBV7-9 and TRBJ1-2; unclear D gene. V lost 1 base to trimming and J lost 4 bases, with 7 bases between them. The CDR3 covers 13 residues. From germline, CDR1 is SEHNR and CDR2 FQNEAQ (reference sequence). The CDR3 spells CASSLGRGYGYTF. The CDR3 coding sequence is TGTGCCAGCAGCTTAGGACGGGGCTATGGCTACACCTTC.

The V call is TRBV6-5, the J call TRBJ2-7; a weak D match, TRBD2 (6 bases). Germline-derived CDR1 and CDR2 are MNHEY and SVGAGI. Trimming removed 8 bases from V and 1 base from J, with 12 bases in between. The CDR3 has 13 residues. The CDR3 DNA reads as TGTGCCAGCCTTGAGCGGGTGTCCTACGAGCAGTACTTC. It yields the protein CASLERVSYEQYF.

CDR3 sequence reads: CASRLAGGPFNEQFF. Written as DNA, the CDR3 is TGTGCCAGCAGACTAGCGGGGGGGCCATTCAATGAGCAGTTCTTC. The chain uses TRBV6-5 and TRBJ2-1, with 13 bases fitting TRBD2. This CDR3 spans 15 amino acids. With 6 bases clipped from V and 6 bases from J, the junction kept 5 bases outside the gene matches. The V gene's germline CDR1 is MNHEY and CDR2 SVGAGI.

The chain recombines TRBV21-1 with TRBJ2-1; the table gives TRBD2 as D, unverified against the DNA. TRBV21-1 is described as a pseudogene. The CDR3 sequence is 16 residues long. The CDR3 bases are TGTGCCAGCAGCTCACCCCGGGAGACTAGGTACAATGAGCAGTTCTTC. This codes for CASSSPRETRYNEQFF.

The gene calls are TRBV5-1 and TRBJ2-5; TRBD2 matches at 11 bases. V trimming: 4 bases; J trimming: 4 bases; junction bases outside the gene matches: 6. The CDR3 has 15 amino acids. The germline CDR1 and CDR2 sequences are SGHRS and YFSETQ. The CDR3 loop is CASSNPGLAGETQYF. DNA for the CDR3: TGCGCCAGCAGCAACCCCGGACTAGCGGGAGAGACCCAGTACTTC.

The V gene is TRBV6-5, the J gene TRBJ1-4; D may be TRBD1 (6 bases). The CDR3 is 15 amino acids. Between the trimmed V and J ends, which lost 0 bases and 8 bases, there was a span of 13 bases. Germline V gene lookup returns CDR1 MNHEY and CDR2 SVGAGI. CDR3 nucleotide sequence: TGTGCCAGCAGTTACTCTCTCGGACAGCGGGAAAAACTGTTTTTT. Its translation: CASSYSLGQREKLFF.

V gene TRBV19 combines with J gene TRBJ1-5, with D uncertain. The CDR3 spans 14 residues. V lost 3 bases and J lost 1, with 7 bases in between. Germline V gene sequence: CDR1 LNHDA, CDR2 SQIVND (reference sequence). CDR3 region: CASSMAGSNQPQHF. CDR3 DNA sequence: TGTGCCAGTAGTATGGCGGGGAGCAATCAGCCCCAGCATTTT.

The rearrangement joins TRBV29-1 to TRBJ2-1; 14 bases are shared with TRBD2. This CDR3 is built from 15 residues. J lost 9 bases, V lost 6 bases, and 10 bases had no gene match. Germline V CDR1 and CDR2: SQVTM, ANQGSEA. CDR3 coding DNA: TGCAGCGTGACGGGACTAGCGGGAGTAGAGGTTGAGCAGTTCTTC. Translating it yields CSVTGLAGVEVEQFF.

This chain joins TRBV11-2 and TRBJ1-4; D is possibly TRBD1 (6 bases). Germline lookup yields CDR1 SGHAT and CDR2 FQNNGV. V dropped 3 bases and J dropped 2 bases, with 7 bases sitting between them. This CDR3 region has 14 residues. The CDR3 loop reads CASSFRGTNEKLFF. The CDR3 DNA reads TGTGCCAGCAGCTTCAGGGGTACTAATGAAAAACTGTTTTTT.

V and J are TRBV5-6 and TRBJ2-7; D is unresolved. The germline V gene has CDR1 SGHDT and CDR2 YYEEEE. The CDR3 extends over 13 amino acids. Deletions cut 0 bases from V and 3 bases from J, with 7 bases between. CDR3 loop: CASSLEQHYEQYF. The DNA of the CDR3 is TGTGCCAGCAGCTTGGAACAACACTACGAGCAGTACTTC. Full variable domain (remainder filled in from reference TRBV5-6 and TRBJ2-7): DAGVTQSPTHLIKTRGQQVTLRCSPKSGHDTVSWYQQALGQGPQFIFQYYEEEERQRGNFPDRFSGHQFPNYSSELNVNALLLGDSALYLCASSLEQHYEQYFGPGTRLTVT.

The chain employs TRBV5-6 and TRBJ2-2; 8 bases agree with TRBD1. This CDR3 region has 16 residues. Trimming cost V 3 bases and J 0 bases; bases outside gene matches: 4. CDR1 and CDR2 from the germline V gene are SGHDT and YYEEEE. The DNA for the CDR3 is TGTGCCAGCAGCTATCGGACAGGGACGAACACCGGGGAGCTGTTTTTT. Its translation is CASSYRTGTNTGELFF.

This clone appeared a single time. The rearrangement uses TRBV9 and TRBJ2-2; 16 nucleotides agree with TRBD2. Germline loops: CDR1 SGDLS, CDR2 YYNGEE. This CDR3 is 19 amino acids long. The ends lost 2 bases at V and 4 bases at J; junction bases unmatched: 8. The CDR3 is CASSVTTGLAGGPTGELFF. The CDR3 DNA reads TGTGCCAGCAGCGTTACAACGGGACTAGCGGGAGGGCCCACCGGGGAGCTGTTTTTT.

This chain uses TRBV5-6 with TRBJ1-2; 10 nucleotides match TRBD1. The junction had 4 bases not matched to a gene; V was cut back by 3 bases and J by 8 bases. The CDR3 has 13 amino acids. In germline, CDR1 is SGHDT, CDR2 YYEEEE. The CDR3 region has the DNA TGTGCCAGCAGCTATGACAGGGGGCTCGGCTACACCTTC. Amino acid sequence: CASSYDRGLGYTF.

This chain uses TRBV29-1 with TRBJ2-1; 9 bases match TRBD2. Losses at the gene ends were 3 bases for V and 2 bases for J; bases not matched to a gene: 5. Germline V gene lookup returns CDR1 SQVTM and CDR2 ANQGSEA. This CDR3 region has 15 residues. CDR3 protein: CSVELAGHPYNEQFF. CDR3 DNA: TGCAGCGTTGAGCTAGCGGGACATCCCTACAATGAGCAGTTCTTC.

This clone showed up just a few times. The genes are TRBV6-5 and TRBJ1-2; the D is unclear. The CDR3 is 11 amino acids. Germline loops: CDR1 MNHEY, CDR2 SVGAGI. V was trimmed by 7 bases and J by 8 bases, leaving 11 bases between them. This CDR3 reads CASKVGLGYTF. The CDR3 DNA sequence: TGTGCCAGCAAGGTGGGCTTAGGCTACACCTTC.

This chain uses TRBV5-4 with TRBJ2-7; the match to TRBD1 covers 7 bases. The germline CDR1 and CDR2 sequences are SGHNT and YYREEE (reference sequence). CDR3 length: 13 residues. Trimming took 4 bases from V and 4 from J; bases not matched to a gene: 5. This CDR3 reads CASSPGTEYEQYF. Here the CDR3 DNA reads TGTGCCAGCAGCCCCGGGACAGAGTACGAGCAGTACTTC. The full variable domain, rest sourced from reference TRBV5-4 and TRBJ2-7, is ETGVTQSPTHLIKTRGQQVTLRCSSQSGHNTVSWYQQALGQGPQFIFQYYREEENGRGNFPPRFSGLQFPNYSSELNVNALELDDSALYLCASSPGTEYEQYFGPGTRLTVT.

The CDR3 region has the DNA TGTGCCAGCAGTACCACGGGACAGGGAAATGAAAAACTGTTTTTT. Protein: CASSTTGQGNEKLFF. This chain links TRBV28 with TRBJ1-4; TRBD1 aligns across 9 bases. CDR3 size: 15 residues. V lost 5 bases and J lost 5; bases outside the gene matches: 6. Germline CDR1 is MDHEN and CDR2 is SYDVKM.

The chain links TRBV4-1 to TRBJ2-7; D not certain. The CDR3 has 14 amino acids. Germline V CDR1 and CDR2: MGHRA, YSYEKL. V dropped 0 bases and J dropped 0 bases, with 6 bases sitting between them. This CDR3 is CASSQDSTSYEQYF. Written as DNA, the CDR3 is TGCGCCAGCAGCCAAGATAGTACCTCCTACGAGCAGTACTTC.

V gene TRBV19 combines with J gene TRBJ2-2, with a tentative D call TRBD2 (6 bases). Trimming shortened V by 3 bases and J by 5 bases, and 13 bases separated the two germline ends. The CDR3 totals 15 residues. CDR1 and CDR2 (germline): LNHDA, SQIVND (reference sequence). CDR3 in amino acids: CASSIVGGRTGELFF. In DNA form, the CDR3 reads TGTGCCAGTAGTATCGTTGGAGGGCGAACCGGGGAGCTGTTTTTT.

The chain carries TRBV6-2 or TRBV6-3 and TRBJ2-5; 12 bases match TRBD2. Germline V gene data show CDR1 as MNHEY and CDR2 as SVGEGT. The CDR3 runs 14 residues. V lost 5 bases and J lost 4; bases outside the gene matches: 2. CDR3 sequence: CASSQLAGGETQYF. For the CDR3, the DNA is TGTGCCAGCAGTCAACTAGCGGGAGGAGAGACCCAGTACTTC.

The chain couples TRBV18 to TRBJ1-2, with 7 bases fitting TRBD1. Trimming removed 2 bases from V and 4 bases from J; junction bases left unmatched: 7. The CDR3 runs 15 residues. Per the germline V gene, CDR1 is KGHSH and CDR2 is LQKENI. The DNA for the CDR3 is TGTGCCAGCTCACCAGAGGCAGGGGGAATCTATGGCTACACCTTC. Amino acid sequence: CASSPEAGGIYGYTF.

The chain links TRBV13 to TRBJ2-7; 12 positions match TRBD2. Germline V gene data show CDR1 as PRHDT and CDR2 as FYEKMQ (reference sequence). The junction had 10 bases not matched to a gene; V was cut back by 5 bases and J by 5 bases. This CDR3 is 16 amino acids long. The CDR3 loop is CASSPSGLAGGNEQYF. The DNA for the CDR3 is TGTGCCAGCAGCCCCTCGGGCCTAGCGGGAGGGAACGAGCAGTACTTC.